The T cell receptor (beta chain) under discussion was sequenced for a study of radiotherapy plus CTLA-4 blockade in lung cancer. Notes on the study in general: Blood saw expansion of tumor-derived TCR clones after radiotherapy plus ipilimumab.

In regard to this clone: The antigen is unknown.

Sequenced by immunoSEQ multiplex PCR; TCRdb stores in-frame clones only, minus some. The top ten clones hold 40% to 65% of a sample with around 15,000 clones, approximately 72% of them seen once. The trim removed 4 bases at V and 6 bases at J, leaving 5 bases unmatched. Germline-derived CDR1 and CDR2 are SGDLS and YYNGEE. This CDR3 comprises 13 residues. The receptor was derived from a human donor with non-small cell lung cancer whose response to radiotherapy plus ipilimumab could not be evaluated. Sequences were derived from peripheral blood, sampled from a patient treated with radiotherapy plus ipilimumab. This chain connects TRBV9 to TRBJ1-2; TRBD1 agrees at 8 bases. The CDR3 here is CASSSTGGNGYTF. The CDR3 DNA reads as TGTGCCAGCAGCTCCACAGGGGGGAATGGCTACACCTTC.